This T cell receptor beta chain stems from a study of blood T cell repertoires in COVID-19. Participants came from some 23 US areas, aged roughly 18 to 95 years. Unmatched junction bases numbered 8, after V lost 7 bases and J lost 0 bases. The CDR3 runs to 16 residues. In germline, CDR1 is ENHRY, CDR2 SYGVKD. Original data processing: For nucleated cells, counts were estimated from reference gene primer amplification. Using immunoSEQ multiplex PCR, the repertoire was profiled, and TCRdb retains in-frame clones only, with some absent. That table is the source of V, J and clone size, and D and trimming were worked out from the DNA. The repertoire holds a few hundred thousand clones, with around 85% as singletons.

The gene calls are TRBV10-3 and TRBJ2-1, with TRBD2 matching 8 bases. This clonotype was obtained from a woman aged 60-75 years who had recovered from COVID-19. The material sequenced was PBMCs or T cells enriched from blood (not recorded which). The CDR3 sequence is CAIMNLAGSSYNEQFF. Here the CDR3 DNA reads TGTGCCATCATGAACTTAGCGGGGAGCTCCTACAATGAGCAGTTCTTC.